This section outlines one TCR beta chain sequence together with its context. Using immunoSEQ multiplex PCR, the repertoire was profiled, and TCRdb retains in-frame clones only, with some absent. Altogether tens of thousands of clones are present, about nine tenths being singletons, with the ten largest covering 5% to 5.5%. The data derive from a study of OX40 agonist ivuxolimab in advanced cancers. Whole-study context: Three patients, one with hepatocellular carcinoma and two with cutaneous melanoma, achieved partial responses.

Per germline, CDR1 MNHEY and CDR2 SMNVEV (reference sequence). Losses at the gene ends were 8 bases for V and 6 bases for J; bases not matched to a gene: 11. This CDR3 comprises 14 residues. This clonotype originated in an adult with an advanced solid tumor such as melanoma, head and neck, liver or kidney cancer. The chain employs TRBV27 and TRBJ2-7, with 9 bases identical to TRBD1. The sequences come from CD4+ or CD8+ T cells sorted from blood, collected in a trial of the OX40 agonist ivuxolimab. The CDR3 DNA reads as TGTGCCAGCTTCTCGGGACAGGGCGTGGTCGAGCAGTACTTC. This translates into CASFSGQGVVEQYF.